The T cell receptor beta chain under discussion was sequenced for a study of PD-1 blockade in classical Hodgkin lymphoma. Study results and caveats: Diversity in CD4+ TCRs, unlike that measured in CD8+ TCRs, had risen significantly by C4D1. Exclusion applied to patients who initiated nivolumab less than 1 year following ASCT. Partial responders and progressors had significantly lower baseline TCR diversity. Diminished baseline TCR diversity has been reported in newly diagnosed patients relative to healthy donors.

The patients all showed relapse after autologous stem cell transplantation, while their brentuximab vedotin exposure varied. The CDR3 loop spans 13 amino acids. Germline CDR1 SEHNR, CDR2 FQNEAQ (reference sequence). Trimming at V came to 5 bases and at J to 8 bases, leaving 7 bases not matched to a gene. Profiling relied on immunoSEQ multiplex PCR, and the TCRdb table lists in-frame clones only, not all of them. The table shows some 95,000 clones, with 89% occurring only once. Comments on this clone: What it binds is not known.

The receptor's source is a human donor with classical Hodgkin lymphoma. The chain recombines TRBV7-9 with TRBJ1-2; 8 nucleotides line up with TRBD1. The source material was peripheral blood mononuclear cells (PBMCs), sampled before the second cycle of nivolumab. The CDR3 nucleotides read TGTGCCAGCAGCCCGATACAGGGGGGAGGCTACACCTTC. Translated: CASSPIQGGGYTF.